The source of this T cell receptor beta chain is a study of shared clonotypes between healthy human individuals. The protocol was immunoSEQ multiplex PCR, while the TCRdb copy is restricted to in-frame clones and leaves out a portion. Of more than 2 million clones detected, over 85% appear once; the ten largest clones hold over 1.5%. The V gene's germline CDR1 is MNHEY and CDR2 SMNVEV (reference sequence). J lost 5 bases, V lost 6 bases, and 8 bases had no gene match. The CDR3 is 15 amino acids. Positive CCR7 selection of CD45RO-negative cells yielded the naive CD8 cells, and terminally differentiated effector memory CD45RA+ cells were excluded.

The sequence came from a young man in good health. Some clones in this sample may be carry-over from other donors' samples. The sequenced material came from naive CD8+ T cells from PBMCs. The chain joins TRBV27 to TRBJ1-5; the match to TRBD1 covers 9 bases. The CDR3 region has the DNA TGTGCCAGCAGCCGAGGACAGGGGCCATATCAGCCCCAGCATTTT. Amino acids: CASSRGQGPYQPQHF.